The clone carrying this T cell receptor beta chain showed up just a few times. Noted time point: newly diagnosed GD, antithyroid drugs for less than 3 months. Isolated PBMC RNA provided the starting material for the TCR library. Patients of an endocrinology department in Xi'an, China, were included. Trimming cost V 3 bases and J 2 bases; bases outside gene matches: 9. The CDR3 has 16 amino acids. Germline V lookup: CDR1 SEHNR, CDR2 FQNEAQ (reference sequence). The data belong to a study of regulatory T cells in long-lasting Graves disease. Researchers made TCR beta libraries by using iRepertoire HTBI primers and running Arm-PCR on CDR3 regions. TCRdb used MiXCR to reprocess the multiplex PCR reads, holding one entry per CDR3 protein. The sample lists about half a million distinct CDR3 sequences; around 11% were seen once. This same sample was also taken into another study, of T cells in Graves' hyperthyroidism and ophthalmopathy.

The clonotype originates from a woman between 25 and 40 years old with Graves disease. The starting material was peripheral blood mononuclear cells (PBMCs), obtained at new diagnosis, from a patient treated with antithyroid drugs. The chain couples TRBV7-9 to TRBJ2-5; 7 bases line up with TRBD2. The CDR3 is CASSLGSTSLQETQYF. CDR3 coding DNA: TGTGCCAGCAGCTTGGGGTCGACTAGCCTACAAGAGACCCAGTACTTC.